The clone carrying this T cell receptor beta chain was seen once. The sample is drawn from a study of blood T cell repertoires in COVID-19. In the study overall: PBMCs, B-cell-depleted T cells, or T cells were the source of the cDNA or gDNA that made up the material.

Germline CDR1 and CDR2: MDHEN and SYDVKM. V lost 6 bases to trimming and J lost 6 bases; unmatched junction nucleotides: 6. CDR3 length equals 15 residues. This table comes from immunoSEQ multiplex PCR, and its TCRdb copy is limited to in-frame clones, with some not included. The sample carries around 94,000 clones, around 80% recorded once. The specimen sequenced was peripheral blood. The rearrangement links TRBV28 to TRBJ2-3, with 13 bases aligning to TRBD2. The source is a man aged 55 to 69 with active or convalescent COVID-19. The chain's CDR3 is CASRDGLAGEDTQYF. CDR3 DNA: TGTGCCAGCAGGGACGGACTAGCGGGAGAGGATACGCAGTATTTT.